These 19 T cell receptor beta chains were all obtained from the same sample, sequenced in a study of shared clonotypes between healthy human individuals. Libraries were prepared by immunoSEQ multiplex PCR; TCRdb keeps only in-frame clonotypes and omits some of them. The table has about 1,900,000 clones, about 95% seen once. CD45RO-negative cells were positively selected for CCR7, leaving out terminally differentiated effector memory CD45RA+ cells. The sample comprised naive CD8+ T cells sorted from blood. These receptors were collected from a man younger than 35 in good health.

The chain couples TRBV12-5 to TRBJ2-7; D might be TRBD1 (6 bases). The CDR3 totals 16 residues. In germline, CDR1 is LGHNT, CDR2 FRNRAP. Trimming pared 5 bases from V and 3 bases from J, leaving 20 bases between. The DNA of the CDR3 is TGTGCTAGTGGTCCTACAGGGCTAGGACGAGGCTACGAGCAGTACTTC. It encodes CASGPTGLGRGYEQYF. Filled out from reference TRBV12-5 and TRBJ2-7, the complete variable domain reads DARVTQTPRHKVTEMGQEVTMRCQPILGHNTVFWYRQTMMQGLELLAYFRNRAPLDDSGMPKDRFSAEMPDATLATLKIQPSEPRDSAVYFCASGPTGLGRGYEQYFGPGTRLTVT.

The genes are TRBV27 and TRBJ2-1; maybe TRBD2 (6 bases). The CDR3 length is 14 residues. CDR1 MNHEY and CDR2 SMNVEV come from the germline V gene (reference sequence). V was trimmed by 1 base and J by 7 bases, leaving 11 bases between them. The CDR3 loop reads CASSLWVEGNEQFF. The CDR3 nucleotides are TGTGCCAGCAGTTTATGGGTGGAGGGGAATGAGCAGTTCTTC.

The V call is TRBV11-1, the J call TRBJ2-5, with a possible D match to TRBD2 (6 bases). CDR3 length: 13 amino acids. V lost 3 bases and J lost 4, with 9 bases in between. The germline gives CDR1 SGHAT, CDR2 FQDESV (reference sequence). The CDR3 DNA reads as TGTGCCAGCAGCTTGGTTAGCGGAGAGACCCAGTACTTC. Its protein is CASSLVSGETQYF.

CDR3 bases: TGTGCCAGCAGCATCCGACAGGGACTGGAATCACCCCTCCACTTT. Translating gives CASSIRQGLESPLHF. This chain connects TRBV9 to TRBJ1-6; 7 bases align to TRBD1. CDR3 length equals 15 residues. The ends lost 4 bases at V and 10 bases at J; junction bases unmatched: 11. Germline V gene data show CDR1 as SGDLS and CDR2 as YYNGEE.

The chain is built from TRBV11-2 and TRBJ2-1, with 10 bases fitting TRBD1. CDR1 and CDR2 (germline): SGHAT, FQNNGV. The V segment lost 5 bases and the J segment 1 base; nucleotides outside the gene matches: 5. The CDR3 spans 16 residues. Written as DNA, the CDR3 is TGTGCCAGCAGCACATGGACAGGGGGATCCTACAATGAGCAGTTCTTC. It is translated as CASSTWTGGSYNEQFF.

This chain links TRBV30 with TRBJ2-1; 9 bases are shared with TRBD2. CDR3 length: 13 amino acids. Germline assignment: CDR1 GTSNPN and CDR2 SVGIG (reference sequence). CDR3 sequence (DNA): TGTGGCGGGGTAGCGGGGGTATACAATGAGCAGTTCTTC. Translated, it gives CGGVAGVYNEQFF.

The chain joins TRBV25-1 to TRBJ2-5; 9 bases agree with TRBD1. Germline V gene sequence: CDR1 MGHDK, CDR2 SYGVNS. CDR3 length: 14 residues. Losses at the gene ends were 5 bases for V and 2 bases for J; bases not matched to a gene: 3. CDR3 residues: CASSPGQGQETQYF. CDR3 sequence (DNA): TGTGCCAGCAGTCCGGGACAGGGTCAAGAGACCCAGTACTTC.

The rearrangement uses TRBV6-5 and TRBJ1-2; tentative D call: TRBD1 (5 bases). The V and J ends lost 0 bases and 9 bases respectively, with 17 bases between them. The CDR3 totals 15 residues. Germline assignment: CDR1 MNHEY and CDR2 SVGAGI. The CDR3 protein is CASSYSAAGSGSYTF. CDR3 DNA sequence: TGTGCCAGCAGTTACTCGGCGGCAGGGTCAGGAAGCTACACCTTC.

This rearrangement joins TRBV5-4 to TRBJ2-1, with D tentatively TRBD2 (5 bases). Per germline, CDR1 SGHNT and CDR2 YYREEE (reference sequence). With 4 bases removed from V and 5 bases from J, the gap between germline ends came to 16 bases. The CDR3 length is 15 residues. CDR3 sequence (DNA): TGTGCCAGCAGCCCAATCTGGACGGAGGACAATGAGCAGTTCTTC. The encoded protein is CASSPIWTEDNEQFF.

In regard to this clone: Additional DNA sequences in this sample encode the identical CDR3. The chain employs TRBV6-5 and TRBJ2-2; D may be TRBD1 or TRBD2 (5 bases each). This CDR3 is built from 15 residues. V lost 6 bases to trimming and J lost 1 base, with 12 bases between them. CDR1 is MNHEY, CDR2 SVGAGI, per germline. CDR3 amino acids: CASSPFGGNTGELFF. The CDR3 DNA reads TGTGCCAGCAGCCCTTTTGGGGGGAACACCGGGGAGCTGTTTTTT.

J is TRBJ2-2 and V is TRBV2; the D is unclear. The CDR3 is 12 amino acids. The V and J ends lost 6 bases and 5 bases respectively, with 7 bases between them. Germline CDR1 and CDR2: SNHLY and FYNNEI. CDR3 amino acids: CASRPETGELFF. CDR3 sequence (DNA): TGTGCCAGCAGGCCCGAGACCGGGGAGCTGTTTTTT.

The chain carries TRBV6-5 and TRBJ2-7, with D perhaps TRBD2 (5 bases). The V gene's germline CDR1 is MNHEY and CDR2 SVGAGI. This CDR3 has 14 residues. Trimming left V 6 bases short and J 7 bases short, with 19 bases between. This CDR3 is CASSSRTVPTEQYF. The CDR3 DNA is TGTGCCAGCAGCTCACGGACTGTGCCTACAGAGCAGTACTTC.

Concerning this clone itself: This sample also contains other DNA sequences that code for the same CDR3. The V gene is TRBV7-6, the J gene TRBJ2-7; 9 bases are a match to TRBD2. CDR1 is SGHVS, CDR2 FNYEAQ, per germline. The CDR3 contains 14 residues. Trimming cost V 1 base and J 3 bases; bases outside gene matches: 1. In nucleotides, the CDR3 is TGTGCCAGCAGCTTAGGAGCGGGAGGCTACGAGCAGTACTTC. Residues: CASSLGAGGYEQYF. The full variable domain, in which reference TRBV7-6 and TRBJ2-7 provide the parts outside the CDR3, is GAGVSQSPRYKVTKRGQDVALRCDPISGHVSLYWYRQALGQGPEFLTYFNYEAQQDKSGLPNDRFSAERPEGSISTLTIQRTEQRDSAMYRCASSLGAGGYEQYFGPGTRLTVT.

V is TRBV29-1 and J is TRBJ2-5; D is perhaps TRBD1 or TRBD2 (6 bases each). Trimming took off 8 bases at V and 2 bases at J, with 21 bases between the two ends. The CDR3 sequence is 15 residues long. Germline values: CDR1 SQVTM, CDR2 ANQGSEA. This CDR3 is CSTCEGRGVQETQYF. CDR3 bases: TGCAGCACCTGTGAGGGTAGGGGGGTACAAGAGACCCAGTACTTC.

The chain is built from TRBV7-9 and TRBJ1-1; no firm D call. The CDR3 spans 11 residues. The germline gives CDR1 SEHNR, CDR2 FQNEAQ (reference sequence). V was cut by 5 bases and J by 8 bases, with 9 bases left in between. DNA for the CDR3: TGTGCCAGCAGCGGGAGCCTGGAAGCTTTCTTT. It translates to CASSGSLEAFF.

This clone was seen once. The sample contains more than one DNA sequence encoding this CDR3. V and J are TRBV7-9 and TRBJ2-5, with TRBD2 matching 7 bases. The CDR3 is 14 residues long. V shed 2 bases, J shed 2 bases, and the junction held 2 bases outside the gene matches. Germline V gives CDR1 SEHNR, CDR2 FQNEAQ (reference sequence). The CDR3 sequence is CASSLSGGQETQYF. CDR3 DNA: TGTGCCAGCAGCTTATCGGGGGGTCAAGAGACCCAGTACTTC.

The J gene is TRBJ2-1, the V gene TRBV5-8; weak D call: TRBD1 (5 bases). The germline CDR1 and CDR2 sequences are SGHTS and YDEGEE. The V gene lost 0 bases and the J gene lost 6 bases, with 7 bases spanning the gap. This CDR3 has 13 amino acids. The CDR3 DNA sequence: TGTGCCAGCAGCTTGGCAGGGTCCAATGAGCAGTTCTTC. Amino acids: CASSLAGSNEQFF. The full variable domain, in which reference TRBV5-8 and TRBJ2-1 provide the parts outside the CDR3, is EAGVTQSPTHLIKTRGQQATLRCSPISGHTSVYWYQQALGLGLQFLLWYDEGEERNRGNFPPRFSGRQFPNYSSELNVNALELEDSALYLCASSLAGSNEQFFGPGTRLTVL.

CDR3 nucleotide sequence: TGTGCCAGCAGCCCCGTGGGGGAAGCCAAAAATGAAAAACTGTTTTTT. Encoded protein: CASSPVGEAKNEKLFF. V is TRBV7-9 and J is TRBJ1-4, with D perhaps TRBD1 (5 bases). Per the germline V gene, CDR1 is SEHNR and CDR2 is FQNEAQ (reference sequence). The CDR3 has 16 residues. Trimming pared 5 bases from V and 5 bases from J, leaving 18 bases between.

The V gene is TRBV10-3, the J gene TRBJ1-2; 8 bases fit TRBD1. The CDR3 is 15 residues long. CDR1 is ENHRY and CDR2 is SYGVKD in the germline V gene. V was pared by 5 bases and J by 4 bases, with 9 bases of the junction left unmatched. Here the CDR3 DNA reads TGTGCCATCAGTCCGGACAGGGCAAATCCCTATGGCTACACCTTC. Translating it yields CAISPDRANPYGYTF.